The present T cell receptor (beta chain) was sequenced within a study of cytomegalovirus exposure and HLA in healthy donors. There were likely unrecorded immune exposures, though donors were nominally healthy when sampled. A multiplex PCR was run with 60 Vbeta primers and 13 Jbeta primers. Method: immunoSEQ multiplex PCR; TCRdb's copy keeps in-frame clones and lacks some. The data contain 40,000 to 50,000 clones, 72% of them singletons. Study results and limitations: Most CMV-associated TCR beta chains were later found to appear HLA-restricted.

This clone occurred a few times. The antigen is not known. The TCR comes from a man in his thirties or forties in good health and CMV-seronegative. Sequenced material: PBMCs.

Written as DNA, the CDR3 is TGTGCCAGCAGCCATCTCTCTGGGGCCAACGTCCTGACTTTC. It is translated as CASSHLSGANVLTF. V usage is TRBV14 and J usage is TRBJ2-6; unclear D gene. V lost 3 bases, J lost 0 bases, and 3 bases lay in between. The length of the CDR3 is 14 residues. Germline loops: CDR1 SGHDN, CDR2 FVKESK.